This TCR beta chain derives from a study of T cells in Graves' hyperthyroidism and ophthalmopathy. Across the study: Prior to any treatment, at the point of initial diagnosis, peripheral blood was collected.

Study conclusions and caveats: Clonotypes that were expanded in thyroid above 0.001 mostly appeared in blood too. Model-based prediction identified ophthalmopathy a median approximately 6.2 months prior to its onset.

Template material for amplifying TCR beta CDR3 regions consisted of RNA transcripts. RT-PCR in the first round (using the HTBI primer set) targeted the TCR CDR3. TCRdb re-called the multiplex PCR reads with MiXCR, one entry per CDR3 protein. Counted here are about 640,000 distinct CDR3 sequences, about 14% occurring once; the ten biggest clones make up 12%. The CDR3 covers 15 residues. V was trimmed by 0 bases and J by 7 bases, leaving 10 bases between them. Per the germline V gene, CDR1 is MGHRA and CDR2 is YSYEKL. Points on this clonotype: Its antigen is currently unknown.

The cohort's ophthalmopathy patients, a group with duration under 3 months, had a Clinical Activity Score of at least 3 and a NOSPECS grade of at least 4. This chain joins TRBV4-1 and TRBJ1-6; D not certain. This TCR was recovered from a woman in her 50s with Graves' ophthalmopathy. The sample taken for sequencing was blood. In nucleotides, the CDR3 is TGCGCCAGCAGCCAAGAAGGAGAAGGGAATTCACCCCTCCACTTT. Protein: CASSQEGEGNSPLHF.